This T cell receptor beta chain was observed in a study of T cell responses to AZD1222 COVID-19 vaccine. Regarding the study as a whole: Spike-wide coverage was observed for vaccine-associated CD4 TCRs, with dominant responses at 160-218 and 743-854. Seropositive status at baseline applied to only 6 or 7 AZD1222 recipients. White British ancestry dominated among donors, who included more females, and clonal diversity was possibly underestimated.

On this clone: Antigen unknown.

Method: immunoSEQ multiplex PCR; TCRdb's copy keeps in-frame clones and lacks some. In the table there are some 130,000 clones, roughly nine tenths of which are singletons. The sequence was obtained from an adult in good health. Here the sequenced sample was peripheral blood, taken on day 0 of AZD1222 vaccination.

The DNA of the CDR3 is TGTGCCAGCAGCCAAGAAAAAGGGGGCGGCTACACCTTC. Its translation is CASSQEKGGGYTF. V and J are TRBV3-1 (or the pseudogene TRBV3-2) and TRBJ1-2; TRBD1 agrees at 7 bases. From germline, CDR1 is LGHDT and CDR2 YNNKEL (reference sequence). Losses at the gene ends were 0 bases for V and 8 bases for J; bases not matched to a gene: 3. CDR3 size: 13 residues.